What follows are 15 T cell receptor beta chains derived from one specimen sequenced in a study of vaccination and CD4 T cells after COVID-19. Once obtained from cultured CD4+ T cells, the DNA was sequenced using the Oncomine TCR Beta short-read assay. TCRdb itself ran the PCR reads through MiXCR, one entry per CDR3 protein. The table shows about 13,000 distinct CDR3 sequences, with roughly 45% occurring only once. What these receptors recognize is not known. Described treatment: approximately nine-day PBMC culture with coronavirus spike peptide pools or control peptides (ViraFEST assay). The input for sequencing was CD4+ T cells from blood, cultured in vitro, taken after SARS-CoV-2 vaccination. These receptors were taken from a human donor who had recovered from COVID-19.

The CDR3 DNA reads as TGTGCCAGCCTCCGGGACAGGGCCTACAATGAGCAGTTCTTC. It is translated as CASLRDRAYNEQFF. The chain has TRBV2 and TRBJ2-1; TRBD1 matches at 9 bases. With 8 bases clipped from V and 2 bases from J, the junction kept 4 bases outside the gene matches. The CDR3 has 14 amino acids. The germline gives CDR1 SNHLY, CDR2 FYNNEI.

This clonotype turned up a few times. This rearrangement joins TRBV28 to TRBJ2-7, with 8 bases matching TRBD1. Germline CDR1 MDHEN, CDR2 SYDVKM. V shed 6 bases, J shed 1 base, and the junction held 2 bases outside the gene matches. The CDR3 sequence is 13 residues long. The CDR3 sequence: CASRRQGSYEQYF. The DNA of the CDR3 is TGTGCCAGCAGACGACAGGGGTCCTACGAGCAGTACTTC.

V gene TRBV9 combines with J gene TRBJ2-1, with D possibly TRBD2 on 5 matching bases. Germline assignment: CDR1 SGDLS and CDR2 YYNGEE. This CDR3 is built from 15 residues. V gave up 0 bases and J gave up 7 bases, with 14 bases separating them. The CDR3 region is CASSVAASMGNEQFF. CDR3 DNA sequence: TGTGCCAGCAGCGTAGCGGCTAGCATGGGGAATGAGCAGTTCTTC.

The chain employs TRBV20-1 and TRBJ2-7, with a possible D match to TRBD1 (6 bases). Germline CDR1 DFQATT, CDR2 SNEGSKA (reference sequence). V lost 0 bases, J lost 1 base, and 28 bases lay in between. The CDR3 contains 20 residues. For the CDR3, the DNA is TGCAGTGCTAGAGATATCCCCTCTCAATCTAGGGACATGTTTTCCTACGAGCAGTACTTC. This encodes CSARDIPSQSRDMFSYEQYF.

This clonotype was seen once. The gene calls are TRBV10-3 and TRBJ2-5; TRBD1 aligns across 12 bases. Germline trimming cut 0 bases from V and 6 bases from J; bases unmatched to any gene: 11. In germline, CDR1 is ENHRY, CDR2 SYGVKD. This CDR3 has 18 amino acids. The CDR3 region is CAISESGQTGTGGKTQYF. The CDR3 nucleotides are TGTGCCATCAGTGAGTCCGGCCAAACCGGGACAGGGGGCAAGACCCAGTACTTC.

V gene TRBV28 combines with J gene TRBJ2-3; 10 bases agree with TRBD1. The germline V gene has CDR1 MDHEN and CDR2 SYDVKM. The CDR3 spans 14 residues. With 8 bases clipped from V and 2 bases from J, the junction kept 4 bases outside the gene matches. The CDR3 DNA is TGTGCCAGCGAGACAGGGGGCTTCACAGATACGCAGTATTTT. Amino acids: CASETGGFTDTQYF. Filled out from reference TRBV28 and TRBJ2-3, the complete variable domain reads DVKVTQSSRYLVKRTGEKVFLECVQDMDHENMFWYRQDPGLGLRLIYFSYDVKMKEKGDIPEGYSVSREKKERFSLILESASTNQTSMYLCASETGGFTDTQYFGPGTRLTVL.

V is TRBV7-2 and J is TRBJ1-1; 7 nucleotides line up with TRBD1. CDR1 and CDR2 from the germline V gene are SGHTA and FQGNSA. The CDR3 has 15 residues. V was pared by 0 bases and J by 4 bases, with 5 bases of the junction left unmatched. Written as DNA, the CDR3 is TGTGCCAGCAGCTTAGCGACAGGGATGGGCACTGAAGCTTTCTTT. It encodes CASSLATGMGTEAFF.

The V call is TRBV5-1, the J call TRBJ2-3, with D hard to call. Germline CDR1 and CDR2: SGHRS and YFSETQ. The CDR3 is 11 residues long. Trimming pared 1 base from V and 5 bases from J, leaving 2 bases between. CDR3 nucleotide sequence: TGCGCCAGCAGCTTGAGAGATACGCAGTATTTT. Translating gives CASSLRDTQYF.

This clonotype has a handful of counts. DNA for the CDR3: TGTGCCAGCAGTTTGGTTGGGCAGGGCACCGGGGAGCTGTTTTTT. Protein product: CASSLVGQGTGELFF. The genes are TRBV28 and TRBJ2-2; D is possibly TRBD1 (5 bases). V was shortened by 3 bases and J by 4 bases, with 12 bases between the two germline ends. The CDR3 runs 15 residues. Germline assignment: CDR1 MDHEN and CDR2 SYDVKM.

The CDR3 reads CASSRGGETDTQYF. The CDR3 region has the DNA TGTGCCAGTAGTCGAGGGGGCGAAACAGATACGCAGTATTTT. The chain couples TRBV19 to TRBJ2-3; 7 bases are a match to TRBD1. This CDR3 spans 14 amino acids. From germline, CDR1 is LNHDA and CDR2 SQIVND (reference sequence). V shed 5 bases, J shed 3 bases, and the junction held 5 bases outside the gene matches. Combining the CDR3 with reference TRBV19 and TRBJ2-3 gives the whole variable domain DGGITQSPKYLFRKEGQNVTLSCEQNLNHDAMYWYRQDPGQGLRLIYYSQIVNDFQKGDIAEGYSVSREKKESFPLTVTSAQKNPTAFYLCASSRGGETDTQYFGPGTRLTVL.

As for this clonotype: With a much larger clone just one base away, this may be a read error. CDR3 region: CSAPLLIAGGTDEQFF. The DNA of the CDR3 is TGCAGTGCCCCCCTCCTGATAGCGGGAGGAACCGATGAGCAGTTCTTC. The V call is TRBV20-1, the J call TRBJ2-1, with 10 nucleotides matching TRBD2. The CDR3 is 16 residues long. In germline, CDR1 is DFQATT, CDR2 SNEGSKA (reference sequence). V was pared by 6 bases and J by 8 bases, with 16 bases of the junction left unmatched.

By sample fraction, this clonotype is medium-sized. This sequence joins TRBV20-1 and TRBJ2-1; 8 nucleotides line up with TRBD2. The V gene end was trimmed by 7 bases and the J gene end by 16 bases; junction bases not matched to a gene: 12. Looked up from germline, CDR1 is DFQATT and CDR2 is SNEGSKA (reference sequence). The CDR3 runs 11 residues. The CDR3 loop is CSVSRLASRFF. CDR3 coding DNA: TGCAGTGTCTCCAGACTAGCGAGCCGATTCTTC.

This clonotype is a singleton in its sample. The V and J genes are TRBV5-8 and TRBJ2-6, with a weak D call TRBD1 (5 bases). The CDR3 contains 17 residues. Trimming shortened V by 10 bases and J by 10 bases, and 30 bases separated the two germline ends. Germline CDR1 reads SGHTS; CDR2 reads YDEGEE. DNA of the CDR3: TGTGCCGGACGACAGTCTCTTTTTGTAGGTGACCCAAACGTCCTGACTTTC. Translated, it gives CAGRQSLFVGDPNVLTF.

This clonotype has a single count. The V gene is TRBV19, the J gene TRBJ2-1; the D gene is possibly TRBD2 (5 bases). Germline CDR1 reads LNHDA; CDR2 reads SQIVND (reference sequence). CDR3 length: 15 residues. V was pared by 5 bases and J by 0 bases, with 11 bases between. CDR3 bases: TGTGCCAGTAGTCTTACCGGGAACTCCTACAATGAGCAGTTCTTC. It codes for CASSLTGNSYNEQFF. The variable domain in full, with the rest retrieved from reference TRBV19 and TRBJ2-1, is DGGITQSPKYLFRKEGQNVTLSCEQNLNHDAMYWYRQDPGQGLRLIYYSQIVNDFQKGDIAEGYSVSREKKESFPLTVTSAQKNPTAFYLCASSLTGNSYNEQFFGPGTRLTVL.

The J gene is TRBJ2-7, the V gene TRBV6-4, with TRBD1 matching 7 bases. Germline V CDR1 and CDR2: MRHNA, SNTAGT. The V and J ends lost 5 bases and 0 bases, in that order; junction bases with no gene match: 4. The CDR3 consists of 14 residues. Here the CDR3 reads CASSPDRTSYEQYF. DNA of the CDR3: TGTGCCAGCAGTCCGGACAGGACCTCCTACGAGCAGTACTTC.